This entry describes one TCR beta chain. Trimming took 5 bases from V and 4 from J, leaving 12 bases between them. The CDR3 runs to 13 residues. These data originate in a study of cytomegalovirus exposure and HLA in healthy donors. This PCR relied on a set of 60 Vbeta primers and 13 Jbeta primers. Profiled with immunoSEQ multiplex PCR; TCRdb holds only in-frame clones, not every one. Its table records approximately 58,000 clones. The specimen sequenced was PBMCs. This TCR derives from a man aged 25-45 years in good health and CMV-seropositive. The chain joins TRBV6-7 to TRBJ2-7; TRBD1 is a possible D gene (6 bases). TRBV6-7 is assigned to the ORF class and has an uncertain function. The CDR3 reads CASSPEGVYEQYF. The CDR3 nucleotides read TGTGCCAGCAGTCCCGAGGGGGTATACGAGCAGTACTTC.